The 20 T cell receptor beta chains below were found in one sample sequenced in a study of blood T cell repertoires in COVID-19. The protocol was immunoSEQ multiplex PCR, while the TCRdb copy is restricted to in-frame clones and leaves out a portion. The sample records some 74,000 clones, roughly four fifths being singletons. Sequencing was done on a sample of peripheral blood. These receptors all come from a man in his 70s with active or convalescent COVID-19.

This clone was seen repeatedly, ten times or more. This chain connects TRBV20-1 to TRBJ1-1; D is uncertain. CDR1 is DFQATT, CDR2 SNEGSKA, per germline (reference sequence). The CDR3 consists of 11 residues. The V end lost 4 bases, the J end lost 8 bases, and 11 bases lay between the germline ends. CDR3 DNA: TGCAGTGCTATAGAGGTACAAGAAGCTTTCTTT. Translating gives CSAIEVQEAFF.

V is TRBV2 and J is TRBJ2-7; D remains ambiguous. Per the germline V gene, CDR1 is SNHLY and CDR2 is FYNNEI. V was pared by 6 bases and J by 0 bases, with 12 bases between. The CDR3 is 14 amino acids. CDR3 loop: CASSPTHFSYEQYF. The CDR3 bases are TGTGCCAGCAGCCCGACACATTTCTCCTACGAGCAGTACTTC.

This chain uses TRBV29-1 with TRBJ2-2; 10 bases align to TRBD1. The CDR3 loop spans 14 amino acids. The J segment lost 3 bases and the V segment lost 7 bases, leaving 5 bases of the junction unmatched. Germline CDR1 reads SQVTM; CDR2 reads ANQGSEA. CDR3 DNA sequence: TGCAGCGCCACTGGACAGGGGGACACCGGGGAGCTGTTTTTT. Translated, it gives CSATGQGDTGELFF.

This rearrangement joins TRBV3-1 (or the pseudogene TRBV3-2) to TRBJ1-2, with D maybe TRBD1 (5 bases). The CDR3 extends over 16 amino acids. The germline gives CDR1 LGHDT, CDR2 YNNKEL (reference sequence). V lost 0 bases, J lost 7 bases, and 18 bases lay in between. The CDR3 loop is CASSQDLRARQGGYTF. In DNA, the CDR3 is TGTGCCAGCAGCCAAGATCTAAGAGCTCGGCAGGGTGGCTACACCTTC.

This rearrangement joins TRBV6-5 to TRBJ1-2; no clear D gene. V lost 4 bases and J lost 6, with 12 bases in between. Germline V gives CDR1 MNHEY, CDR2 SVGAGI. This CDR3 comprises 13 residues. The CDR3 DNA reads TGTGCCAGCAGTTTCCGTGAGTTAGATGGCTACACCTTC. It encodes CASSFRELDGYTF.

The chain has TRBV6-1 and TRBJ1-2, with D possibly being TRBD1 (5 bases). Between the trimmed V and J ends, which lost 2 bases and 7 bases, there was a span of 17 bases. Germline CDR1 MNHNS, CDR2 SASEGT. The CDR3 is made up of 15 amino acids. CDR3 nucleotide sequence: TGTGCCAGCAGTGAACCAGGGAATAAGGGCCGTGGCTACACCTTC. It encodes CASSEPGNKGRGYTF.

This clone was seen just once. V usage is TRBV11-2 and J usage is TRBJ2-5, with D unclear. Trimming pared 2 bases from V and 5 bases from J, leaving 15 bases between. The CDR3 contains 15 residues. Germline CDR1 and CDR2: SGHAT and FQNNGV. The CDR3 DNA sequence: TGTGCCAGCAGCTTATTTGGCGAGACACCGGAGACCCAGTACTTC. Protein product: CASSLFGETPETQYF.

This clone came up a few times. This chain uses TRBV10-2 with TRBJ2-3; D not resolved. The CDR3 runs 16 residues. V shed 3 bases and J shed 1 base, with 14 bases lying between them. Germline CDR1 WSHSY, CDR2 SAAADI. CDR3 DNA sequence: TGCGCCAGCAGTGACTTTGAGCTTTTGGGCACAGATACGCAGTATTTT. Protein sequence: CASSDFELLGTDTQYF.

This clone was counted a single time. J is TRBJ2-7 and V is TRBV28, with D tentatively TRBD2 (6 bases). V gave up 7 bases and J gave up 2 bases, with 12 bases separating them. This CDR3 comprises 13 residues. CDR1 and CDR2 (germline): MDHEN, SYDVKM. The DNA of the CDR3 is TGTGCCAGCACCGGGACTTACGCCTACGAGCAGTACTTC. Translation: CASTGTYAYEQYF.

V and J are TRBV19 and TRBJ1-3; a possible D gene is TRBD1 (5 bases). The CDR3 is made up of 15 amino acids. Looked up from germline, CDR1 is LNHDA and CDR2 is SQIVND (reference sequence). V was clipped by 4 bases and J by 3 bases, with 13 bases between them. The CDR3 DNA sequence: TGTGCCAGTAGTAGCCCCTGGGGCCATGGAAACACCATATATTTT. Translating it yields CASSSPWGHGNTIYF. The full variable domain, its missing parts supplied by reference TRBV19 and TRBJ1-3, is DGGITQSPKYLFRKEGQNVTLSCEQNLNHDAMYWYRQDPGQGLRLIYYSQIVNDFQKGDIAEGYSVSREKKESFPLTVTSAQKNPTAFYLCASSSPWGHGNTIYFGEGSWLTVV.

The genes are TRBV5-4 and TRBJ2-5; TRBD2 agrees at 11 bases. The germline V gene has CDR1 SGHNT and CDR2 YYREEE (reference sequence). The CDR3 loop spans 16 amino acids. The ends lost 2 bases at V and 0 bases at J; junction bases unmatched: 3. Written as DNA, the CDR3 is TGTGCCAGCAGCTTAAAACTAGCGGGGGACCAAGAGACCCAGTACTTC. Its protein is CASSLKLAGDQETQYF.

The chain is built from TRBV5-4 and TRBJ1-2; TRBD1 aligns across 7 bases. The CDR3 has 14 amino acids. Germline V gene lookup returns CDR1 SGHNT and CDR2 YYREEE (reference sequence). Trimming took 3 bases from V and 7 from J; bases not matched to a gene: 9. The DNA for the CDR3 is TGTGCCAGCAGCTCGCTCGACAGGGACGGTGGCTACACCTTC. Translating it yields CASSSLDRDGGYTF.

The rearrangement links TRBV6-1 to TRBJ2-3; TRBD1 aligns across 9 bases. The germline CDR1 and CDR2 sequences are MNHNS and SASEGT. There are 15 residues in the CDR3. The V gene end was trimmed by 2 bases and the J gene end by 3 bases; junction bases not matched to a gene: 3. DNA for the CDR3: TGTGCCAGCAGTGAATCGGGACAGGGTACAGATACGCAGTATTTT. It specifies CASSESGQGTDTQYF.

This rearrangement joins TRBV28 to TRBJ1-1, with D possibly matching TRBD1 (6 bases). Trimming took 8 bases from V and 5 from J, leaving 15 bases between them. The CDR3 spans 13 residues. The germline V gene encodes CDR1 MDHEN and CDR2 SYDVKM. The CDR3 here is CASSGTIATEAFF. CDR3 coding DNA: TGTGCCAGCTCCGGGACAATCGCGACTGAAGCTTTCTTT.

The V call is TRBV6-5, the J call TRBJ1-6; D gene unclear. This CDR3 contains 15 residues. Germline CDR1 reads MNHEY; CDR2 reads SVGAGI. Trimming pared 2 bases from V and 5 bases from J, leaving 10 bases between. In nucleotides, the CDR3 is TGTGCCAGCAGTTACGACGGAGGAAATAATTCACCCCTCCACTTT. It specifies CASSYDGGNNSPLHF.

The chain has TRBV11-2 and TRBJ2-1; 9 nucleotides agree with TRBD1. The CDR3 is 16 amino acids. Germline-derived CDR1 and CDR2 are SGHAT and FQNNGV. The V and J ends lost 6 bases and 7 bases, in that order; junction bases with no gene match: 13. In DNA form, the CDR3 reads TGTGCCAGCAGTCAAAGTAGAACAGGGGGCAGGAATGAGCAGTTCTTC. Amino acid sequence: CASSQSRTGGRNEQFF.

The CDR3 DNA sequence: TGCGCCAGCAGTGAGACTAGTCAAGAGACCCAGTACTTC. Its translation is CASSETSQETQYF. The gene calls are TRBV5-1 and TRBJ2-5; D possibly corresponds to TRBD2 (6 bases). The CDR3 covers 13 residues. In germline, CDR1 is SGHRS, CDR2 YFSETQ. Trimming took 5 bases from V and 2 from J, leaving 10 bases between them.

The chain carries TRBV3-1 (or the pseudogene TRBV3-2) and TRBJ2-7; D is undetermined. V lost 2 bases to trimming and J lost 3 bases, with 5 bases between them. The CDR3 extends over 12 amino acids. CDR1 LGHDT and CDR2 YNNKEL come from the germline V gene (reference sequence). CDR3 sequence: CASSQFYYEQYF. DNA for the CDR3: TGTGCCAGCAGCCAATTCTACTACGAGCAGTACTTC.

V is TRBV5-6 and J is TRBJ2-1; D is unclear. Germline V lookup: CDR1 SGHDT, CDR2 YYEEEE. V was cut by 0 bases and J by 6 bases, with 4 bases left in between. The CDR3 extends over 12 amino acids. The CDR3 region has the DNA TGTGCCAGCAGCTTGGTCCGCAATGAGCAGTTCTTC. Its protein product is CASSLVRNEQFF.

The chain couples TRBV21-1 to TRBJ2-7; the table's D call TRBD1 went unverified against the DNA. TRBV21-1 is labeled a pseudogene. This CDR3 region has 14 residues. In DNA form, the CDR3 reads TGTGCCAGCACCATGGGACACCACGGTCTCGAGCAGTACTTC. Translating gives CASTMGHHGLEQYF.